This T cell receptor (beta chain) was documented in a study of T cell responses to AZD1222 COVID-19 vaccine. Study-level background: Analyses pooled second doses at about 4 or about 12 weeks.

Of note for this clone: Its antigen is undetermined.

Study-level results: Nearly half of spike-specific TCRs reportedly target unmutated variant regions. Among vaccine-associated CD4 TCRs, coverage spanned spike, with dominance at 160-218 and 743-854. Increases in Spike-specific TCR breadth and depth were seen after two AZD1222 doses.

Using immunoSEQ multiplex PCR, the repertoire was profiled, and TCRdb retains in-frame clones only, with some absent. The repertoire includes approximately 110,000 clones, more than 80% of them detected once, and 4.2% sits in the top ten. Looked up from germline, CDR1 is GTSNPN and CDR2 is SVGIG (reference sequence). V trimming: 0 bases; J trimming: 2 bases; junction bases outside the gene matches: 17. This CDR3 spans 20 amino acids. The chain combines TRBV30 with TRBJ2-4; 9 nucleotides agree with TRBD2. This TCR was sampled from an adult in good health. The sample was peripheral blood, taken on day 0 of AZD1222 vaccination. CDR3 coding DNA: TGTGCCTGGAGTGTACTTAGAGGCGGGGGGGCTTATCCATCCAAAAACATTCAGTACTTC. Residues: CAWSVLRGGGAYPSKNIQYF.